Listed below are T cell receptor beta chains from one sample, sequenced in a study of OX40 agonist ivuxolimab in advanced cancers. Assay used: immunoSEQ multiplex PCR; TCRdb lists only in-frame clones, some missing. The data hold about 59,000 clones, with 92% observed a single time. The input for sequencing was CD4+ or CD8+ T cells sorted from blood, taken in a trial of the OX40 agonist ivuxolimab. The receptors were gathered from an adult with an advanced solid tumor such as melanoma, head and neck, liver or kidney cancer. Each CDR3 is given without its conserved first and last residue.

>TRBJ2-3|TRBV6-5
ASSYVSGTDTQY
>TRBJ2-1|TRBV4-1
ASSLGLSGGAYNEQF
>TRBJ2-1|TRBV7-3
ASSLIGGEGSSYNEQF
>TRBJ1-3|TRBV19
ASSLRGSGNTIY
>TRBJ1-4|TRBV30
AFDREDEKLF
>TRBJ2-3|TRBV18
ASSPPGGLTDTQY
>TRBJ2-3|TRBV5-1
ASSLMLAGEADTQY
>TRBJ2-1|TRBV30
AWAGVMPYNEQF
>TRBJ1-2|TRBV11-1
ASTLGGPPPGQGNGYT
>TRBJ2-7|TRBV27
ATNRPGTYYEQY
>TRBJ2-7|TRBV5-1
ASSRTESSYEQY
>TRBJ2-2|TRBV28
ASSLSQDTGELF
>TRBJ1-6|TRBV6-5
ASRKMGTYNSPLH
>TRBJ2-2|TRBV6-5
ASRASRYTGELF
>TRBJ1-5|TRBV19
ASSPDRGRIGNQPQH
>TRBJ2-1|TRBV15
ATSLYNEQF
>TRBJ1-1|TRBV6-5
ATVGRAPEAF
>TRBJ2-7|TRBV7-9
ASSGSSYEQY
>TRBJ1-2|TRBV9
ASSAGDRTTVR
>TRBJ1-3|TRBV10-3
AMLAGDSGNTIY
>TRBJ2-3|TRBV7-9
ASSPGPFTDTQY
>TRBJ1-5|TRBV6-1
ASSEAPRGQPQH
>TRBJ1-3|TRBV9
ASSVNYGNTIY
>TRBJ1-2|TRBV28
ASTGQKIPYGYT
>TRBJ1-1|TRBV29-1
SVERTTEAF
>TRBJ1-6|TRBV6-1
ASSGQGGFSPLH
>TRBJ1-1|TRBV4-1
ASSQAFNGAQAEAF
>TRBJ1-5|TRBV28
ASSLEGNRPSNQPQH
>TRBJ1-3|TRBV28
ASSLSGQISSGNTIY
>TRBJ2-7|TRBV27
ASSLFPGYEQY
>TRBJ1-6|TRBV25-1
ASSGRGGDNSPLH
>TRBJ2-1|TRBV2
ASSESELAGSSYNEQF
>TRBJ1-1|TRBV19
ASSTTWGENTEAF
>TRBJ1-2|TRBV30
ACLRFDGYT